The rows below give T cell receptor beta chains drawn from one sample of a study of blood T cell repertoires in COVID-19. The method was immunoSEQ multiplex PCR; TCRdb's version includes in-frame clones alone and lacks a portion of them. In the table there are 50,000 to 80,000 clones, 75% to 95% of which are singletons. Input material: peripheral blood. These receptors came from a woman aged 80 or older with active COVID-19. CDR3s include the opening cysteine and the closing phenylalanine or tryptophan.

j_call v_call cdr3_aa
TRBJ2-5 TRBV5-4 CASSSGLAGGETQYF
TRBJ1-2 TRBV18 CASSPRRDNYGYTF
TRBJ1-1 TRBV11-1 CASSLFRGGAEAFF
TRBJ2-3 TRBV5-4 CASSLEGAGGTDTQYF
TRBJ2-1 TRBV4-1 CASSPRNNNEQFF
TRBJ2-5 TRBV10-3 CAISESWQSQETQYF
TRBJ2-1 TRBV29-1 CSVEDPIAGGPYNEQFF
TRBJ1-5 TRBV28 CASEGNQPQHF
TRBJ1-4 TRBV3-1/TRBV3-2 CASSQGSGEKLFF
TRBJ2-2 TRBV28 CASSLIGGTGELFF
TRBJ1-1 TRBV6-5 CASSGQGANTEAFF
TRBJ1-1 TRBV5-8 CASSWSRGDRREAFF
TRBJ2-2 TRBV5-6 CASSRGLSVNTGELFF
TRBJ2-5 TRBV20-1 CSASLGAQETQYF
TRBJ1-2 TRBV2 CASSDSLGYGYTF
TRBJ2-5 TRBV15 CATSRGGQQETQYF
TRBJ2-2 TRBV5-1 CASSLGAMDTGELFF
TRBJ2-2 TRBV27 CASSFRGKGSGELFF
TRBJ2-2 TRBV9 CASSSTGTSTTGELFF
TRBJ2-5 TRBV6-1 CASSEHWDRGVETQYF
TRBJ1-1 TRBV6-5 CASSYGGVGGTEAFF
TRBJ2-1 TRBV5-1 CASSPVTPSSYNEQFF
TRBJ1-4 TRBV15 CATSRDPDREKLFF
TRBJ1-1 TRBV11-2 CASSLGFGRGSEAFF
TRBJ1-6 TRBV7-2 CASSIQGQYNSPLHF
TRBJ2-5 TRBV6-6 CASSGGGRETQYF
TRBJ1-5 TRBV28 CASSLLGGANQPQHF
TRBJ1-6 TRBV21-1 CATQGGTGNNSPLHF
TRBJ2-3 TRBV5-1 CASSPRASRGDTQYF